This passage covers 14 T cell receptor beta chains from one sample sequenced in a study of response to subunit inactivated influenza vaccine. TCRdb re-analysed the RT-PCR reads in MiXCR, keeping a single row per CDR3 protein. The sample lists 650,000 to 700,000 distinct CDR3 sequences, around 14% occurring once. This sample comprised PBMCs from blood, obtained 12 days after vaccination. The origin of the receptors is a man in his forties or fifties who received an inactivated influenza vaccine.

This clonotype occurred a few times. This rearrangement joins TRBV5-6 to TRBJ2-1, with 7 bases fitting TRBD2. With V trimmed by 3 bases and J by 7 bases, 10 bases remained unmatched. This CDR3 has 15 amino acids. Germline lookup yields CDR1 SGHDT and CDR2 YYEEEE. The CDR3 loop reads CASSSFWREWNEQFF. CDR3 bases: TGTGCCAGCAGCTCCTTTTGGCGGGAGTGGAATGAGCAGTTCTTC.

The genes are TRBV10-3 and TRBJ2-1; D is perhaps TRBD2 (5 bases). V lost 2 bases and J 2 bases, leaving 10 bases between the germline ends. CDR1 is ENHRY and CDR2 is SYGVKD in the germline V gene. The CDR3 runs 15 residues. CDR3 amino acids: CAISEQGSTYNEQFF. The CDR3 DNA sequence: TGTGCCATCAGTGAGCAAGGGAGTACCTACAATGAGCAGTTCTTC.

The chain has TRBV5-6 and TRBJ1-1, with D unclear. There are 13 residues in the CDR3. With 2 bases removed from V and 5 bases from J, the gap between germline ends came to 10 bases. Germline CDR1 and CDR2: SGHDT and YYEEEE. The CDR3 reads CASSFMTGTEAFF. CDR3 sequence (DNA): TGTGCCAGCAGCTTCATGACGGGTACTGAAGCTTTCTTT.

This chain connects TRBV3-1 to TRBJ2-3; either TRBD1 or TRBD2 may fit D (5 bases each). Germline V gene data show CDR1 as LGHDT and CDR2 as YNNKEL (reference sequence). The CDR3 sequence is 17 residues long. V lost 2 bases to trimming and J lost 1 base, with 16 bases between them. The CDR3 DNA sequence: TGTGCCAGCAGCCAACGGGGCCACCAGTACCGCACAGATACGCAGTATTTT. Protein: CASSQRGHQYRTDTQYF.

This clonotype was counted between two and nine times. The gene calls are TRBV5-6 and TRBJ2-7; TRBD1 aligns across 12 bases. The trim removed 7 bases at V and 7 bases at J, leaving 9 bases unmatched. This CDR3 has 14 residues. Germline-derived CDR1 and CDR2 are SGHDT and YYEEEE. The CDR3, as DNA: TGTGCCAGCTGCCGGGGACAGGGGGCGCGTGAGCAGTACTTC. Residues: CASCRGQGAREQYF.

The chain carries TRBV16 and TRBJ2-1, with D possibly matching TRBD2 (6 bases). Germline values: CDR1 KGHSY, CDR2 FQNENV. The CDR3 covers 15 residues. With 4 bases removed from V and 6 bases from J, the gap between germline ends came to 16 bases. Here the CDR3 DNA reads TGTGCCAGCAGCCTTCTCAGGCAGGGAGGCAATGAGCAGTTCTTC. Protein product: CASSLLRQGGNEQFF.

V usage is TRBV27 and J usage is TRBJ2-1; D not certain. CDR3 size: 14 residues. Germline V gives CDR1 MNHEY, CDR2 SMNVEV (reference sequence). The germline V and J ends were trimmed by 2 bases and 3 bases, with 8 bases remaining between them. CDR3 protein: CASSLRLDYNEQFF. For the CDR3, the DNA is TGTGCCAGCAGTTTAAGGTTAGACTACAATGAGCAGTTCTTC.

The chain joins TRBV24-1 to TRBJ2-7; either TRBD1 or TRBD2 may fit D (5 bases each). Germline V gene sequence: CDR1 KGHDR, CDR2 SFDVKD. The CDR3 covers 15 residues. V was cut by 2 bases and J by 7 bases, with 17 bases left in between. The DNA for the CDR3 is TGTGCCACCAGTGATTCCTGGGGACGGACCCCTGAGCAGTACTTC. Protein: CATSDSWGRTPEQYF.

This clonotype was seen a single time. This chain joins TRBV4-1 and TRBJ1-1; D remains ambiguous. The V end was cut by 1 base, the J end by 5 bases, with 14 bases between. CDR3 length: 15 amino acids. Germline CDR1 reads MGHRA; CDR2 reads YSYEKL. The CDR3 DNA reads as TGCGCCAGCAGCCAAGTCGGAGAGGGCTGGACTGAAGCTTTCTTT. Protein: CASSQVGEGWTEAFF.

The table lists this clonotype with a count of one. The chain combines TRBV7-9 with TRBJ2-5; D ambiguous. V lost 6 bases to trimming and J lost 0 bases, with 11 bases between them. Germline CDR1 SEHNR, CDR2 FQNEAQ (reference sequence). The CDR3 covers 14 residues. DNA for the CDR3: TGTGCCAGCAGAACAACACAGTACCAAGAGACCCAGTACTTC. Translated: CASRTTQYQETQYF.

This clonotype has a handful of counts. The chain combines TRBV6-2 or TRBV6-3 with TRBJ2-7; D gene ambiguous. Germline lookup yields CDR1 MNHEY and CDR2 SVGEGT. The V end lost 4 bases, the J end lost 7 bases, and 11 bases lay between the germline ends. CDR3 length equals 12 residues. The CDR3 DNA sequence: TGTGCCAGCAGTTCTACGACCGGGGAGCAGTACTTC. Its protein is CASSSTTGEQYF.

In its sample, this clonotype was seen many times. The gene calls are TRBV9 and TRBJ2-7; 9 bases are a match to TRBD2. The CDR3 spans 16 residues. V trimming: 0 bases; J trimming: 5 bases; junction bases outside the gene matches: 9. Looked up from germline, CDR1 is SGDLS and CDR2 is YYNGEE. CDR3 DNA sequence: TGTGCCAGCAGCGTAGCTGTGCGGGAGGGCCAAGACGAGCAGTACTTC. Protein sequence: CASSVAVREGQDEQYF.

For the CDR3, the DNA is TGCAGCGTGACGTGGACTAGCGGGAGTAGGCAAGAGACCCAGTACTTC. Translation: CSVTWTSGSRQETQYF. V and J are TRBV29-1 and TRBJ2-5, with 13 bases aligning to TRBD2. The V and J ends lost 6 bases and 2 bases, in that order; junction bases with no gene match: 9. The CDR3 sequence is 16 residues long. Germline V lookup: CDR1 SQVTM, CDR2 ANQGSEA. The full variable domain, its missing parts supplied by reference TRBV29-1 and TRBJ2-5, is SAVISQKPSRDICQRGTSLTIQCQVDSQVTMMFWYRQQPGQSLTLIATANQGSEATYESGFVIDKFPISRPNLTFSTLTVSNMSPEDSSIYLCSVTWTSGSRQETQYFGPGTRLLVL.

This sequence joins TRBV20-1 and TRBJ2-7, with D perhaps TRBD1 (6 bases). Trimming took off 0 bases at V and 4 bases at J, with 16 bases between the two ends. In germline, CDR1 is DFQATT, CDR2 SNEGSKA (reference sequence). CDR3 length equals 15 residues. CDR3 protein: CSARDPLGHLYEQYF. CDR3 sequence (DNA): TGCAGTGCTAGAGATCCTTTGGGACACCTATACGAGCAGTACTTC.